One and the same sample provided the 15 T cell receptor beta chains below, sequenced in a study of OX40 agonist ivuxolimab in advanced cancers. Produced via immunoSEQ multiplex PCR; TCRdb's table is partial and in-frame only. The sample includes tens of thousands of clones, roughly 80% of them seen just once. The source material was CD4+ or CD8+ T cells sorted from blood, sampled in a trial of the OX40 agonist ivuxolimab. The origin of the receptors is an adult with an advanced solid tumor such as melanoma, head and neck, liver or kidney cancer.

The chain couples TRBV5-1 to TRBJ2-1; 10 nucleotides line up with TRBD1. The CDR3 covers 13 residues. Trimming at V came to 8 bases and at J to 4 bases, leaving 3 bases not matched to a gene. From germline, CDR1 is SGHRS and CDR2 YFSETQ. In nucleotides, the CDR3 is TGCGCCAGTCGGACAGGGGGATACAATGAGCAGTTCTTC. Protein: CASRTGGYNEQFF. The variable domain in full, with the rest retrieved from reference TRBV5-1 and TRBJ2-1, is KAGVTQTPRYLIKTRGQQVTLSCSPISGHRSVSWYQQTPGQGLQFLFEYFSETQRNKGNFPGRFSGRQFSNSRSEMNVSTLELGDSALYLCASRTGGYNEQFFGPGTRLTVL.

The chain couples TRBV27 to TRBJ2-1; D call uncertain. Germline V CDR1 and CDR2: MNHEY, SMNVEV (reference sequence). CDR3 length equals 12 residues. Trimming pared 5 bases from V and 6 bases from J, leaving 8 bases between. The CDR3 nucleotides read TGTGCCAGCAGTCTTAGATCCAATGAGCAGTTCTTC. Protein: CASSLRSNEQFF.

This rearrangement joins TRBV2 to TRBJ1-5; D might be TRBD1 (5 bases). Germline V gene data show CDR1 as SNHLY and CDR2 as FYNNEI. V dropped 7 bases and J dropped 5 bases, with 9 bases sitting between them. This CDR3 has 12 amino acids. The CDR3, as DNA: TGTGCCAGCAAAGGGGACTATCAGCCCCAGCATTTT. Amino acids: CASKGDYQPQHF.

The chain has TRBV7-6 and TRBJ1-3; TRBD1 matches 9 bases. V lost 5 bases to trimming and J lost 4 bases; unmatched junction nucleotides: 3. Germline lookup yields CDR1 SGHVS and CDR2 FNYEAQ. The CDR3 consists of 14 residues. CDR3 protein: CASSPGTGGNTIYF. The CDR3 DNA reads TGTGCCAGCAGCCCTGGGACAGGGGGAAACACCATATATTTT.

The chain combines TRBV27 with TRBJ1-6, with TRBD1 matching over 10 bases. Germline assignment: CDR1 MNHEY and CDR2 SMNVEV (reference sequence). The ends lost 3 bases at V and 6 bases at J; junction bases unmatched: 5. The length of the CDR3 is 16 residues. This CDR3 is CASSFGDRGGNSPLHF. The DNA for the CDR3 is TGTGCCAGCAGTTTTGGGGACAGGGGAGGTAATTCACCCCTCCACTTT.

V usage is TRBV5-1 and J usage is TRBJ2-5; D could derive from TRBD1 or TRBD2 (5 bases each). Trimming took off 4 bases at V and 5 bases at J, with 24 bases between the two ends. The CDR3 has 17 amino acids. Germline CDR1 SGHRS, CDR2 YFSETQ. DNA of the CDR3: TGCGCCAGCAGCGGGGATCATACACGGGGCAAAGCCGAGACCCAGTACTTC. Its translation is CASSGDHTRGKAETQYF.

V is TRBV6-5 and J is TRBJ1-1; possible D gene TRBD1, 6 bases. CDR1 is MNHEY and CDR2 is SVGAGI in the germline V gene. Trimming left V 6 bases short and J 4 bases short, with 15 bases between. The CDR3 is 14 amino acids. CDR3 region: CASRPGHLSTEAFF. For the CDR3, the DNA is TGTGCCAGCAGGCCGGGACACTTGAGCACTGAAGCTTTCTTT.

The chain combines TRBV2 with TRBJ2-1, with a tentative D call TRBD1 (5 bases). The germline gives CDR1 SNHLY, CDR2 FYNNEI. With 2 bases removed from V and 6 bases from J, the gap between germline ends came to 14 bases. The CDR3 totals 15 residues. CDR3 residues: CASSEMAGFGNEQFF. The CDR3 nucleotides are TGTGCCAGCAGTGAAATGGCAGGGTTCGGCAATGAGCAGTTCTTC.

This chain joins TRBV20-1 and TRBJ2-3, with D uncertain. Looked up from germline, CDR1 is DFQATT and CDR2 is SNEGSKA (reference sequence). Trimming pared 5 bases from V and 6 bases from J, leaving 9 bases between. The length of the CDR3 is 11 residues. The CDR3 DNA follows: TGCAGTGCTCCCACACGGGATACGCAGTATTTT. Protein: CSAPTRDTQYF.

The sample holds a few counts of this clone. V is TRBV2 and J is TRBJ1-5; D remains unclear. Germline CDR1 is SNHLY and CDR2 is FYNNEI. The length of the CDR3 is 13 residues. Between the trimmed V and J ends, which lost 10 bases and 3 bases, there was a span of 13 bases. CDR3 nucleotides: TGTGCCACCTCTGAGGGAGCCAATCAGCCCCAGCATTTT. This encodes CATSEGANQPQHF. The full variable domain, in which reference TRBV2 and TRBJ1-5 provide the parts outside the CDR3, is EPEVTQTPSHQVTQMGQEVILRCVPISNHLYFYWYRQILGQKVEFLVSFYNNEISEKSEIFDDQFSVERPDGSNFTLKIRSTKLEDSAMYFCATSEGANQPQHFGDGTRLSIL.

J is TRBJ2-3 and V is TRBV29-1; 7 bases align to TRBD1. Per the germline V gene, CDR1 is SQVTM and CDR2 is ANQGSEA. The CDR3 length is 16 residues. The junction had 8 bases not matched to a gene; V was cut back by 2 bases and J by 0 bases. CDR3 residues: CSVETIQGTSTDTQYF. The CDR3 region has the DNA TGCAGCGTTGAAACCATACAGGGGACGAGCACAGATACGCAGTATTTT.

This clone was found once. The chain links TRBV10-3 to TRBJ2-2; a weak D match, TRBD1 (5 bases). V was clipped by 6 bases and J by 2 bases, with 13 bases between them. Germline CDR1 ENHRY, CDR2 SYGVKD. CDR3 length equals 15 residues. CDR3 in DNA: TGTGCCATCAGATTGACAGTAGAAAACACCGGGGAGCTGTTTTTT. Translation: CAIRLTVENTGELFF.

The chain uses TRBV29-1 and TRBJ2-3; D perhaps matches TRBD2 (5 bases). Between the trimmed V and J ends, which lost 4 bases and 2 bases, there was a span of 13 bases. Germline CDR1 and CDR2: SQVTM and ANQGSEA. The CDR3 length is 14 residues. CDR3: CSVGGWTFTDTQYF. The CDR3 nucleotides are TGCAGCGTTGGAGGTTGGACTTTCACAGATACGCAGTATTTT.

In this sample, this clone turned up a few times. The chain combines TRBV7-3 with TRBJ2-3, with 13 bases lining up with TRBD2. J gave up 1 base and V 5 bases, and 3 bases lay outside the gene matches. The CDR3 loop spans 16 amino acids. CDR1 is SGHTA and CDR2 is FQGTGA in the germline V gene. The CDR3 nucleotides read TGTGCCAGCAGCCCGGGGACTAGCGGGGGCACAGATACGCAGTATTTT. Protein product: CASSPGTSGGTDTQYF.

This chain connects TRBV7-2 to TRBJ2-1; 11 bases fit TRBD2. Germline CDR1 and CDR2: SGHTA and FQGNSA. Trimming removed 1 base from V and 9 bases from J; junction bases left unmatched: 8. The CDR3 consists of 16 residues. The CDR3 sequence is CASSLVALAGAAEQFF. The CDR3 nucleotides are TGTGCCAGCAGCTTAGTGGCACTAGCGGGAGCGGCTGAGCAGTTCTTC.